This TCR beta chain was profiled in a study of human T cells and chemical hapten exposure. Trimming cost V 1 base and J 3 bases, with 8 bases left between them. This CDR3 is built from 14 residues. Germline CDR1 reads SGHRS; CDR2 reads YFSETQ. This clonotype has just a few counts. Its antigen is not identified. Indicated time point: patch test 1, 2 weeks after DPC sensitization. Treatment in this sample: therapeutic diphenylcyclopropenone sensitization with weekly scalp DPC. TCRdb ran MiXCR on the RACE reads and lists one entry per CDR3 protein. The sample consists of some 82,000 distinct CDR3 sequences, about 10% of them appearing once. The study's findings and limits: Since the donors had alopecia, their immune response may not be the same as that of healthy people.

The source material was whole blood, sampled in connection with sensitization to the hapten diphenylcyclopropenone (DPC). The rearrangement links TRBV5-1 to TRBJ1-3; D is unclear. This clonotype was obtained from a woman in her forties or fifties with alopecia areata. Some clones in this sample may be carry-over from other donors' samples. CDR3 sequence: CASSLTAYGNTIYF. In DNA, the CDR3 is TGCGCCAGCAGCTTGACGGCATATGGAAACACCATATATTTT.